Included here is one T cell receptor (beta chain) sequence, with context. The sample is drawn from a study of control samples from healthy donors and cancer patients. Profiled with immunoSEQ multiplex PCR; TCRdb holds only in-frame clones, not every one. The table includes some 150,000 clones, around 92% detected once. Germline loops: CDR1 MDHEN, CDR2 SYDVKM. CDR3 size: 15 residues. Trimming removed 7 bases from V and 5 bases from J, with 17 bases in between. Sequencing used blood. This TCR derives from a man aged 25-45 years in good health. The chain links TRBV28 to TRBJ1-4; weak D call: TRBD1 (5 bases). The DNA for the CDR3 is TGTGCCAGCACTCAACGGGGGACCGGAAATGAAAAACTGTTTTTT. Translation gives CASTQRGTGNEKLFF.